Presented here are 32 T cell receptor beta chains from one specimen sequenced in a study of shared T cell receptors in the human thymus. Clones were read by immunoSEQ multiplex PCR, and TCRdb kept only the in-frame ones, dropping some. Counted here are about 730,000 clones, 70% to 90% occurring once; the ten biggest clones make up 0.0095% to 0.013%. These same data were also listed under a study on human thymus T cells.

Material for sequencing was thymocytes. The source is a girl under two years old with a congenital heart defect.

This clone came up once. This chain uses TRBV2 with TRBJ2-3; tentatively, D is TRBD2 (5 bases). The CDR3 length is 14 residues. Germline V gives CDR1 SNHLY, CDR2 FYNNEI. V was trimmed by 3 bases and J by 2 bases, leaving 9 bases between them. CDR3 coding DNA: TGTGCCAGCAGTGAGTCTAGCCTCACAGATACGCAGTATTTT. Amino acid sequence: CASSESSLTDTQYF.

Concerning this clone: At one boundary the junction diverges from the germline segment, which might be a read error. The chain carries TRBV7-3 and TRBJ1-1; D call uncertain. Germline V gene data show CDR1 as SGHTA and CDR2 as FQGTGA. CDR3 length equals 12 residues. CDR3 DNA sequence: TGTGCCAGCAGCTTAGTGGAGGGTCACCCCGTCTTT. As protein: CASSLVEGHPVF.

CDR3 in DNA: TGCAGTGCTCCTCGGCGGAAAAAACTGTTTTTT. Amino acid sequence: CSAPRRKKLFF. The chain links TRBV20-1 to TRBJ1-4, with unresolved D. Germline values: CDR1 DFQATT, CDR2 SNEGSKA (reference sequence). The CDR3 covers 11 residues. V gave up 5 bases and J gave up 9 bases, with 10 bases separating them.

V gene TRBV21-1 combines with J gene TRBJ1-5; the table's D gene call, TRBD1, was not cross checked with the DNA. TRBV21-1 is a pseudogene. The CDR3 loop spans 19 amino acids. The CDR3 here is CASSKGPSTGGEGNQPQHF. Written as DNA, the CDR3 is TGTGCCAGCAGCAAAGGCCCATCGACAGGGGGCGAAGGCAATCAGCCCCAGCATTTT.

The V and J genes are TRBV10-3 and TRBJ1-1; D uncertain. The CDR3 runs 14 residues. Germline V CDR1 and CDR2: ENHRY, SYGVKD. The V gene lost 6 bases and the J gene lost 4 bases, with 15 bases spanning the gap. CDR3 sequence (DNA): TGTGCCATCAGCCTGAGTCCCGTTGGCACTGAAGCTTTCTTT. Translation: CAISLSPVGTEAFF.

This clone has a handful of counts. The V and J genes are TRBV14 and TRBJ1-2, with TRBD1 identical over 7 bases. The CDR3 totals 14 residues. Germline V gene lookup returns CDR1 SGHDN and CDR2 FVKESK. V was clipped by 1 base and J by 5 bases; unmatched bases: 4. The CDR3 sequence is CASSQAPGGYGYTF. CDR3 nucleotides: TGTGCCAGCAGCCAAGCGCCAGGGGGATATGGCTACACCTTC.

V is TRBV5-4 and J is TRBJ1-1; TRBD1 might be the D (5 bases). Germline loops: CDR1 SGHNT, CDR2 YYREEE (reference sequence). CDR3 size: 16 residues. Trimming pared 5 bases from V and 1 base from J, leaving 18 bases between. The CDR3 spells CASSSPTDKPNTEAFF. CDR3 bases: TGTGCCAGCAGTTCCCCCACGGACAAACCGAACACTGAAGCTTTCTTT.

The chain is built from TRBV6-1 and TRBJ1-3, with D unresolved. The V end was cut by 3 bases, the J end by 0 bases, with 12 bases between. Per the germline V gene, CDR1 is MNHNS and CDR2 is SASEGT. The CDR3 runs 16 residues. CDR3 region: CASSDRMRHSGNTIYF. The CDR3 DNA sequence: TGTGCCAGCAGTGACCGAATGCGCCACTCTGGAAACACCATATATTTT.

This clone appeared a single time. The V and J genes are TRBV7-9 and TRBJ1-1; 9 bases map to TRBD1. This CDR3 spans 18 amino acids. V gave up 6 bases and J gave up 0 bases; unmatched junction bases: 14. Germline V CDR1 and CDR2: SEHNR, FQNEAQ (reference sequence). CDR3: CASSYRGTGSRLNTEAFF. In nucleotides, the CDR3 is TGTGCCAGCAGTTATCGAGGGACAGGGTCCCGCCTGAACACTGAAGCTTTCTTT.

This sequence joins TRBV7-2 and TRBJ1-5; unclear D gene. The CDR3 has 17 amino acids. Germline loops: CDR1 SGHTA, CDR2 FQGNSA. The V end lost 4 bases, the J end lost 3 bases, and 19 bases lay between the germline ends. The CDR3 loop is CASSSEPRWSFNQPQHF. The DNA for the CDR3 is TGTGCCAGCAGCTCTGAACCCCGGTGGTCCTTCAATCAGCCCCAGCATTTT.

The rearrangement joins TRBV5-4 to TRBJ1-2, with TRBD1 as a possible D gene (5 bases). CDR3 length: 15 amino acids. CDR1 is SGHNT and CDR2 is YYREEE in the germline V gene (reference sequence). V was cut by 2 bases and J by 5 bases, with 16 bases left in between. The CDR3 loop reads CASSFEGAGRYGYTF. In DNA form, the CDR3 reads TGTGCCAGCAGCTTTGAAGGGGCAGGGAGGTATGGCTACACCTTC.

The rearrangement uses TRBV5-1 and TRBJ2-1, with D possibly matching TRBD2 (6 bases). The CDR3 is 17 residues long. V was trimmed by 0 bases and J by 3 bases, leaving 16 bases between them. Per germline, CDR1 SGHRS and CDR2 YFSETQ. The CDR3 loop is CASSLGWSGVNYNEQFF. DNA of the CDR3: TGCGCCAGCAGCTTGGGGTGGTCGGGGGTTAACTACAATGAGCAGTTCTTC.

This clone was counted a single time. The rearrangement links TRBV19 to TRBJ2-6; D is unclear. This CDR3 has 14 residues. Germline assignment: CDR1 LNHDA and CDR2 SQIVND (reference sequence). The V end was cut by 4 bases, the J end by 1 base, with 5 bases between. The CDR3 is CASSSVSGANVLTF. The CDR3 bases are TGTGCCAGTAGTAGCGTATCTGGGGCCAACGTCCTGACTTTC. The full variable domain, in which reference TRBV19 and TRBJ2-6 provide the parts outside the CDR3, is DGGITQSPKYLFRKEGQNVTLSCEQNLNHDAMYWYRQDPGQGLRLIYYSQIVNDFQKGDIAEGYSVSREKKESFPLTVTSAQKNPTAFYLCASSSVSGANVLTFGAGSRLTVL.

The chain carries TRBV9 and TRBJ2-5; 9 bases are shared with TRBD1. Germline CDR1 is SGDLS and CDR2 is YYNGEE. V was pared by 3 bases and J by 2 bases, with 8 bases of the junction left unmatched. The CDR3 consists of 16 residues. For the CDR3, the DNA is TGTGCCAGCAGCGCTACCGGGACAGGGTGTCAAGAGACCCAGTACTTC. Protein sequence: CASSATGTGCQETQYF.

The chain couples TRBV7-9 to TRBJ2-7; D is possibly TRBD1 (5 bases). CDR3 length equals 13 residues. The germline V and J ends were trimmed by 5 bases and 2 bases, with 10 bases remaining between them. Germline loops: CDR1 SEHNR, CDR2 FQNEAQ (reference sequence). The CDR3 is CASSKTAPYEQYF. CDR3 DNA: TGTGCCAGCAGCAAGACAGCGCCCTACGAGCAGTACTTC.

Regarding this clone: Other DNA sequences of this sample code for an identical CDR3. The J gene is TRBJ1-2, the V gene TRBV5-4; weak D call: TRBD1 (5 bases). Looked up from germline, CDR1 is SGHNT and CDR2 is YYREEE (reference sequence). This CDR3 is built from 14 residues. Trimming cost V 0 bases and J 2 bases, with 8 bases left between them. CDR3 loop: CASSLVGGNYGYTF. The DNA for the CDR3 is TGTGCCAGCAGCTTGGTGGGGGGGAACTATGGCTACACCTTC.

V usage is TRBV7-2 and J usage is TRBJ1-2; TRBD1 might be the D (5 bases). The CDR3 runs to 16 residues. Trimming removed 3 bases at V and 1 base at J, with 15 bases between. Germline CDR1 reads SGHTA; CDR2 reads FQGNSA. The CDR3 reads CASSFFIGDSNYGYTF. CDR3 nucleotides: TGTGCCAGCAGCTTTTTTATAGGGGATAGTAACTATGGCTACACCTTC.

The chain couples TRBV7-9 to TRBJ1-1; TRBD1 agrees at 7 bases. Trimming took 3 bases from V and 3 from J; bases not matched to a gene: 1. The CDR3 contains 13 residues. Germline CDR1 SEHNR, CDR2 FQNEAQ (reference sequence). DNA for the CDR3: TGTGCCAGCAGCTTCCAGGGGGACACTGAAGCTTTCTTT. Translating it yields CASSFQGDTEAFF.

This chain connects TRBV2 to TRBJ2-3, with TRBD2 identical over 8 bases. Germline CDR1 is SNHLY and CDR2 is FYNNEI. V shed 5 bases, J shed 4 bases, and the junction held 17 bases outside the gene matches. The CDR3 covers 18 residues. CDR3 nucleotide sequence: TGTGCCAGCAGTCCTGAGAGGTTGTTACTAGCGGACTCAGATACGCAGTATTTT. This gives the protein CASSPERLLLADSDTQYF. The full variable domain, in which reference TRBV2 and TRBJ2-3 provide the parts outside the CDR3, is EPEVTQTPSHQVTQMGQEVILRCVPISNHLYFYWYRQILGQKVEFLVSFYNNEISEKSEIFDDQFSVERPDGSNFTLKIRSTKLEDSAMYFCASSPERLLLADSDTQYFGPGTRLTVL.

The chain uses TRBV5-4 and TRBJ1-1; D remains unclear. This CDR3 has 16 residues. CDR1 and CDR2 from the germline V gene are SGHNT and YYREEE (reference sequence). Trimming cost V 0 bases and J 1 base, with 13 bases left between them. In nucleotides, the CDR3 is TGTGCCAGCAGCTTGGGCCGGGGAATTACGAACACTGAAGCTTTCTTT. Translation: CASSLGRGITNTEAFF.

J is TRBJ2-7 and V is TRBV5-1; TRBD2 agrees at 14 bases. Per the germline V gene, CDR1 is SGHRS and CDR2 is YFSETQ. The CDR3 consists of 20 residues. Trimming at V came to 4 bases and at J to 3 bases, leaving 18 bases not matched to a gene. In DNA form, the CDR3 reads TGCGCCAGCAGCCCTATAGGGGGACTAGCGGGGGCCATCGATTTCTACGAGCAGTACTTC. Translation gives CASSPIGGLAGAIDFYEQYF.

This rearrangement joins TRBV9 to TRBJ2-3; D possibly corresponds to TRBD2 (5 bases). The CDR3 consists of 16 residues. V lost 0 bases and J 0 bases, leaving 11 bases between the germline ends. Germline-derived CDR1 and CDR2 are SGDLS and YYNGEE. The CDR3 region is CASSVGSLASTDTQYF. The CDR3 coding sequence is TGTGCCAGCAGCGTAGGCTCTCTAGCTAGCACAGATACGCAGTATTTT.

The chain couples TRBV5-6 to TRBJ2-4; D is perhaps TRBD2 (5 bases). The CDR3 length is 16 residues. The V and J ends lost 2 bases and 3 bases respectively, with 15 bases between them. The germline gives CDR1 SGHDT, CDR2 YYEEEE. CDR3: CASSFGSGKVKNIQYF. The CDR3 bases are TGTGCCAGCAGCTTCGGGTCGGGGAAGGTCAAAAACATTCAGTACTTC.

The CDR3 DNA is TGTGCCAGCAGCCCAGACCCAGGGGGCCTGGACACTGAAGCTTTCTTT. As protein: CASSPDPGGLDTEAFF. The genes are TRBV7-9 and TRBJ1-1; 8 bases match TRBD1. The CDR3 runs 16 residues. The germline gives CDR1 SEHNR, CDR2 FQNEAQ (reference sequence). The ends lost 5 bases at V and 3 bases at J; junction bases unmatched: 11.

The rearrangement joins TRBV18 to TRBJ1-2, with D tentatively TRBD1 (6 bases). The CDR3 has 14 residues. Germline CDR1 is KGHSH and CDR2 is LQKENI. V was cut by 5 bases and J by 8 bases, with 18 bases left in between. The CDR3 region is CASSTGPQGAGYTF. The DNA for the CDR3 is TGTGCCAGCTCAACAGGGCCTCAGGGAGCGGGCTACACCTTC.

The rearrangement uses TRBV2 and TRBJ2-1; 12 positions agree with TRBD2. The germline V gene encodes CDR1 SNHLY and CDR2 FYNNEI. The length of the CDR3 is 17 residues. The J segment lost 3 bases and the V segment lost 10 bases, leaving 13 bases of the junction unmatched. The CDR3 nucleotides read TGTGCCACCAGGGGACTAGCGGGCCTGAATAACTACAATGAGCAGTTCTTC. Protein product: CATRGLAGLNNYNEQFF.

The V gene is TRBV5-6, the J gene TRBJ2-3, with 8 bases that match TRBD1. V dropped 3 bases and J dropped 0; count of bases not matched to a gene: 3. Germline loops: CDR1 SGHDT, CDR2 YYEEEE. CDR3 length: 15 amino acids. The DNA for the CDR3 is TGTGCCAGCAGCTGGGGGACAGGCAGCACAGATACGCAGTATTTT. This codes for CASSWGTGSTDTQYF.

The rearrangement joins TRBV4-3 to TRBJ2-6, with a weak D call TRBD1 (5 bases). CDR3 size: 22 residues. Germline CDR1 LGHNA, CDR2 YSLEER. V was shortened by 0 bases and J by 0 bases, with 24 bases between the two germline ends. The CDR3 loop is CASSQEPGPTANTLSGANVLTF. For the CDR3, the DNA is TGCGCCAGCAGCCAAGAGCCCGGGCCGACAGCCAACACCCTCTCTGGGGCCAACGTCCTGACTTTC.

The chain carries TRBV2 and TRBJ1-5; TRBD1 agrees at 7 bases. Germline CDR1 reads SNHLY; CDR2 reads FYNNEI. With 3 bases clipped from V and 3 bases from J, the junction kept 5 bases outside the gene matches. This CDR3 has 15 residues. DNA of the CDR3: TGTGCCAGCAGTGACGAGGGACAGCACAATCAGCCCCAGCATTTT. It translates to CASSDEGQHNQPQHF.

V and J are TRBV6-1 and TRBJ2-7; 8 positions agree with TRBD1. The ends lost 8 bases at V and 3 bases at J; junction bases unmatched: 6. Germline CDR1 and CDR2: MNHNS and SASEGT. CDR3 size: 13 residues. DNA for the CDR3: TGTGCCAGCCACACCGGGACAGGCTACGAGCAGTACTTC. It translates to CASHTGTGYEQYF.

The CDR3 reads CASSRSGVHEQFF. The CDR3 DNA follows: TGTGCCAGCAGTAGGTCGGGGGTCCATGAGCAGTTCTTC. This chain joins TRBV6-1 and TRBJ2-1; D possibly corresponds to TRBD2 (6 bases). Trimming took off 5 bases at V and 8 bases at J, with 13 bases between the two ends. This CDR3 comprises 13 residues. Germline loops: CDR1 MNHNS, CDR2 SASEGT.

CDR3 region: CASSYSRGINGYTF. CDR3 coding DNA: TGTGCCAGCAGTTACTCTAGGGGAATTAATGGCTACACCTTC. The genes are TRBV6-5 and TRBJ1-2, with D maybe TRBD1 (5 bases). The germline V and J ends were trimmed by 0 bases and 6 bases, with 11 bases remaining between them. CDR3 length equals 14 residues. From germline, CDR1 is MNHEY and CDR2 SVGAGI.